The 7 T cell receptor beta chains below all came from one sample that was sequenced in a study of cytomegalovirus exposure and HLA in healthy donors. It was with 60 Vbeta and 13 Jbeta primers that the PCR ran. Profiled with immunoSEQ multiplex PCR; TCRdb holds only in-frame clones, not every one. The sample lists about 130,000 clones; about four fifths were seen once. The specimen sequenced was PBMCs. Receptors originate from a man aged 30-40 years in good health and CMV-seronegative.

This clone has ten or more counts. The chain uses TRBV27 and TRBJ1-2; possible D gene TRBD1, 5 bases. The CDR3 covers 17 residues. Germline V gives CDR1 MNHEY, CDR2 SMNVEV (reference sequence). Trimming took 4 bases from V and 0 from J, leaving 18 bases between them. CDR3 amino acids: CASSSFDGGAPNYGYTF. For the CDR3, the DNA is TGTGCCAGCAGTTCCTTCGACGGAGGGGCCCCTAACTATGGCTACACCTTC.

This chain joins TRBV6-5 and TRBJ1-2; 9 bases map to TRBD1. With 11 bases clipped from V and 3 bases from J, the junction kept 4 bases outside the gene matches. Per germline, CDR1 MNHEY and CDR2 SVGAGI. CDR3 length: 12 amino acids. CDR3 loop: CASTGGDYGYTF. Here the CDR3 DNA reads TGTGCCTCCACAGGGGGCGACTATGGCTACACCTTC.

The chain employs TRBV4-3 and TRBJ1-4, with 7 nucleotides matching TRBD1. Unmatched junction bases numbered 9, after V lost 1 base and J lost 7 bases. This CDR3 spans 16 amino acids. Germline CDR1 and CDR2: LGHNA and YSLEER. The CDR3 DNA follows: TGCGCCAGCAGCCAAGTAGGGGACAGCCTTACTGAAAAACTGTTTTTT. Translating gives CASSQVGDSLTEKLFF.

The chain recombines TRBV2 with TRBJ2-2; D perhaps matches TRBD1 (6 bases). Per the germline V gene, CDR1 is SNHLY and CDR2 is FYNNEI. This CDR3 is 16 amino acids long. Between the trimmed V and J ends, which lost 4 bases and 3 bases, there was a span of 15 bases. CDR3 protein: CASSAPGTKYTGELFF. The CDR3 DNA reads as TGTGCCAGCAGTGCCCCCGGGACAAAGTACACCGGGGAGCTGTTTTTT. Based on the CDR3 plus reference TRBV2 and TRBJ2-2, the full variable domain is EPEVTQTPSHQVTQMGQEVILRCVPISNHLYFYWYRQILGQKVEFLVSFYNNEISEKSEIFDDQFSVERPDGSNFTLKIRSTKLEDSAMYFCASSAPGTKYTGELFFGEGSRLTVL.

The chain employs TRBV7-2 and TRBJ2-1, with 8 bases that match TRBD2. The CDR3 has 15 amino acids. CDR1 SGHTA and CDR2 FQGNSA come from the germline V gene. V trimming: 3 bases; J trimming: 1 base; junction bases outside the gene matches: 2. CDR3 protein: CASSFSGTSYNEQFF. CDR3 nucleotides: TGTGCCAGCAGCTTTAGCGGGACTTCCTACAATGAGCAGTTCTTC.

V and J are TRBV18 and TRBJ1-2, with D tentatively TRBD1 (6 bases). The V end was cut by 1 base, the J end by 6 bases, with 15 bases between. The CDR3 length is 15 residues. Germline CDR1 reads KGHSH; CDR2 reads LQKENI. In DNA form, the CDR3 reads TGTGCCAGCTCACCACTAGAACAGGGCAATAATGGCTACACCTTC. Residues: CASSPLEQGNNGYTF. Combining the CDR3 with reference TRBV18 and TRBJ1-2 gives the whole variable domain NAGVMQNPRHLVRRRGQEARLRCSPMKGHSHVYWYRQLPEEGLKFMVYLQKENIIDESGMPKERFSAEFPKEGPSILRIQQVVRGDSAAYFCASSPLEQGNNGYTFGSGTRLTVV.

The chain has TRBV29-1 and TRBJ1-2, with 9 bases matching TRBD1. This CDR3 has 12 amino acids. CDR1 is SQVTM and CDR2 is ANQGSEA in the germline V gene. The junction had 7 bases not matched to a gene; V was cut back by 6 bases and J by 8 bases. DNA of the CDR3: TGCAGCGTGCCGGGACAGGGTGGAGGCTACACCTTC. The encoded protein is CSVPGQGGGYTF.